The entry below gives a single T cell receptor (beta chain) sequence along with its context. Each CDR3 protein is one row after TCRdb ran MiXCR on the 5' RACE reads. The data contain approximately 48,000 distinct CDR3 sequences, roughly 6% of them singletons. The data were obtained in a study of early T cells in non-severe SARS-CoV-2 infection. This CDR3 region has 15 residues. Trimming at V came to 5 bases and at J to 4 bases, leaving 4 bases not matched to a gene. Germline V gene lookup returns CDR1 SGHAT and CDR2 FQNNGV. Sequencing was performed on whole blood, taken at baseline. This sequence originates from an adult who was a healthcare worker with PCR-confirmed SARS-CoV-2 infection or an uninfected control (not recorded which). The rearrangement links TRBV11-2 to TRBJ2-1; TRBD2 agrees at 11 bases. The CDR3 nucleotides are TGTGCCAGCAGCGAGGGACTAGCGGTTTACAATGAGCAGTTCTTC. This codes for CASSEGLAVYNEQFF.